A selection of T cell receptor beta chains follows, all from one sample in a study of tumor and adjacent non-tumor tissue in lung cancer. TCRdb reprocessed the multiplex PCR reads via MiXCR and lists one record per CDR3 protein. The table shows more than 120,000 distinct CDR3 sequences, with approximately 64% occurring only once. Sequencing used lung tumor tissue. These receptors all come from a man aged 60-69 years with small cell lung cancer. CDR3s include the opening cysteine and the closing phenylalanine or tryptophan. A D gene is named only where the DNA matches it firmly. A row's size may be missing; if present it is once, few, many or a size class.

size	D	J	V	DNA	CDR3
.	TRBD2	TRBJ2-1	TRBV5-1	TGCGCCAGCAGGCCACGGGAGGGCGTTTACAATGAGCAGTTCTTC	CASRPREGVYNEQFF
many	.	TRBJ2-1	TRBV7-9	TGTGCCAGCAGCGGTTGGCTCTACAATGAGCAGTTCTTC	CASSGWLYNEQFF
many	.	TRBJ2-2	TRBV10-3	TGTGCCATCAGGGGGACTGAGTACACCGGGGAGCTGTTTTTT	CAIRGTEYTGELFF
few	TRBD2	TRBJ2-1	TRBV4-1	TGCGCCAGCAGCCCCTCACCGGGACTAGCGGTCCGGGGGCAGTTCTTC	CASSPSPGLAVRGQFF
.	.	TRBJ1-5	TRBV29-1	TGCAACGCGGCCGGAGGGAGCGGGAGAAGCGATACGCAGCATTTT	CNAAGGSGRSDTQHF
.	.	TRBJ2-7	TRBV12-1	TGTGCCAGCAGCTTTAAGGGAGACTACGAGCAGTGCTTC	CASSFKGDYEQCF
.	TRBD1	TRBJ2-3	TRBV11-2	TGTCCCAGCAACTTCAGGGGGCGTAGCACAGATACGCAGTATTTT	CPSNFRGRSTDTQYF
.	.	TRBJ2-3	TRBV5-5	TGTGCCAGCAGCACCCGGCCAGACAGTCCAGATACGCAGTATTTT	CASSTRPDSPDTQYF
.	.	TRBJ2-3	TRBV12-3/TRBV12-4	TGTGCCAGCAACCTACTAGCCGACGGAACAGATACGCAGTATTTT	CASNLLADGTDTQYF
.	.	TRBJ1-6	TRBV6-1	TGTGCCACCCAGAGCTCCTATAATTCACCCCTCCGCTTT	CATQSSYNSPLRF
.	.	TRBJ2-1	TRBV10-2	TGCGCTAGCAGTGAGAAGTTTCGGGGACACTACAATGAGCAGTTCTTC	CASSEKFRGHYNEQFF
few	TRBD2	TRBJ2-1	TRBV6-6	TGTGCCAGCTCTAGTAACCGGGAGGTTGAGCAGTTCTTC	CASSSNREVEQFF
.	.	TRBJ1-5	TRBV20-1	TGCAGTGCGGTGGGAGATGAGAATCAGCCCCAGCATTTT	CSAVGDENQPQHF
.	.	TRBJ2-5	TRBV5-6	TGTGCCAGCAGCTTGCCATCTCGGGAGACCCAGTACTTC	CASSLPSRETQYF
.	.	TRBJ2-2	TRBV5-5	TGTGCCAGCAGCTTGGATCAGGAGGAGGCCGGGGAGCTGTTTTTT	CASSLDQEEAGELFF
many	.	TRBJ2-3	TRBV11-2	TGTGCCAGCAGCCGGACAGAAGATACGCAGTATTTT	CASSRTEDTQYF
many	.	TRBJ1-2	TRBV20-1	TGCAGTGCTGGCAGGGGTGGAGGCTATGGCTACACCTTC	CSAGRGGGYGYTF
many	.	TRBJ2-1	TRBV5-5	TGTGCCAGCAGCAACTACAATGAGCAGTTCTTC	CASSNYNEQFF
.	.	TRBJ2-1	TRBV5-1	TGCGTCAGCAGCTTGACACAAGCGAGAAATGAGCAGTCCTTC	CVSSLTQARNEQSF
once	.	TRBJ2-1	TRBV5-1	TGCGCCAGCAGCGACCGGGATAGTAATCGCAATGAGCAGTTCTTC	CASSDRDSNRNEQFF
.	.	TRBJ1-1	TRBV12-3/TRBV12-4	TGTGCCAGCACCCGCGGCACCATGAACACTGAAGCTTTCTTT	CASTRGTMNTEAFF
few	.	TRBJ1-5	TRBV24-1	TGTGCCACCAGTGAAGGGGGTTTCAATCAGCCCCAGCATTTT	CATSEGGFNQPQHF
many	.	TRBJ2-2	TRBV11-2	TGTGCCAGCAGCCGTGGAGGGGGCATCGGGGAGCTGTTTTTT	CASSRGGGIGELFF
.	.	TRBJ2-1	TRBV20-1	TGCAGTGTTAATAGATTAGCCTCCTACAATGAGCAGTTCTTC	CSVNRLASYNEQFF
.	.	TRBJ2-1	TRBV20-1	TGCAGTGCTATCGGTGGGCTACCCCGACAATACAATGAGCAGTTCTTC	CSAIGGLPRQYNEQFF
.	TRBD1	TRBJ2-1	TRBV6-2/TRBV6-3	TGTGCCGGCAGTTACAGGGGGGAGGCCTACAATGAGCTGTTCTTC	CAGSYRGEAYNELFF
.	.	TRBJ2-5	TRBV11-2	TGTACCAGCAGCTTCGGGTACAGGGACGGTGAGACCCAGTACTTC	CTSSFGYRDGETQYF
many	TRBD1	TRBJ1-2	TRBV29-1	TGCAGCTCCGGACAGGACTATGGCTACACCTTC	CSSGQDYGYTF
.	.	TRBJ1-2	TRBV11-2	TGTGTCAGCAGCTTAGTCTCCTTTGGCTACACCTTC	CVSSLVSFGYTF
few	TRBD1	TRBJ2-6	TRBV6-5	TGTGCCAGCAGCACGGGACAGGGTGCCCTGACTTTC	CASSTGQGALTF
.	.	TRBJ2-2	TRBV11-2	TGTGCCAGCAACTTAGTCGCACTAGTGGGAGCTAGGACCGGGGAGCTGTTTTTT	CASNLVALVGARTGELFF
medium-sized	.	TRBJ1-1	TRBV20-1	TGCAGTGCTAGAGAGGGGACTAACACTGAAGCTTTCTTT	CSAREGTNTEAFF
.	.	TRBJ1-4	TRBV7-8	TGTGCCAGCAGCACCCCGCGGGGAGGAGAAAAACTGTTTTTT	CASSTPRGGEKLFF
.	.	TRBJ1-1	TRBV6-2/TRBV6-3	TGTGCCAGCAACATACAGATAAGGGTCGTTTCGATGAACACTGAAGCTTTCTTT	CASNIQIRVVSMNTEAFF
.	TRBD1	TRBJ1-2	TRBV6-1	TGTGCCAGCAGTGCTTCGGGACAGTCATTATATGGCTACACCTTC	CASSASGQSLYGYTF
.	TRBD1	TRBJ1-4	TRBV4-1	TGCGCCAGCACAGGACAGGCTAGAAATAGGGAAAAACTGTTTTTT	CASTGQARNREKLFF
.	TRBD2	TRBJ2-3	TRBV20-1	TGCAGTGCTAGAGATCTCACTAGCGGGAGAAGTATTGGCACAGATACACAGTATTTT	CSARDLTSGRSIGTDTQYF
.	.	TRBJ2-2	TRBV11-3	TGTGCCAGCAGCTTGGGGACACCATTCCCCTGGGAGCTGTATTTT	CASSLGTPFPWELYF
.	.	TRBJ1-5	TRBV7-2	TGTGCCAGCAGCTTTTTGCGCAATCAGCCCCAGCATTTT	CASSFLRNQPQHF
.	TRBD2	TRBJ2-7	TRBV20-1	TGCAGTGTGGCGACTAGCGGGAGTCTTAGTAGGAATGAGCAGTACTTC	CSVATSGSLSRNEQYF
.	.	TRBJ2-7	TRBV6-5	TGTGCCAACCAGATTATCTCCTACGAGCAGTACTTC	CANQIISYEQYF
many	.	TRBJ1-5	TRBV6-6	TGTGCCAGCAGTACCGCCAGACAGCCCCAGCATTTT	CASSTARQPQHF
many	.	TRBJ1-5	TRBV6-6	TGTGCCAGCAGTTCCCAATTCGAGTCCCAGCATTTT	CASSSQFESQHF
many	.	TRBJ2-1	TRBV6-1	TGTGCCAGCAGTCGATCCGGGAGAGAAGAGCAGTTCTTC	CASSRSGREEQFF
.	TRBD2	TRBJ2-5	TRBV20-1	TGCAGTGCTAGACGTACCGGGCGGGGGTACCAAGAGACCCGGTACTTT	CSARRTGRGYQETRYF
few	TRBD2	TRBJ2-1	TRBV11-2	TGTGCCAGCAGTCCCCAGTCAGCGGGAGAAAATGAGCAGTTCTTC	CASSPQSAGENEQFF
.	TRBD1	TRBJ1-1	TRBV12-3/TRBV12-4	TGTGCCAGCAGTACACAGGGGAGGACTGAAGCTTTCTTT	CASSTQGRTEAFF
.	TRBD2	TRBJ2-1	TRBV11-2	TGTGCCAGCAGCCGGGAGGGTAGTACGGCCCACCATGAGCAGTTCTTT	CASSREGSTAHHEQFF
.	.	TRBJ2-1	TRBV10-3	TGTGCCAACAGTCAAAGCTCCTACAATGAGCAGTTCTTC	CANSQSSYNEQFF
.	TRBD1	TRBJ1-6	TRBV6-6	TGTGCCAGCATTAGGACAGGAGGGGCGAGCTCCTATAATTCACCCCTCCACTTT	CASIRTGGASSYNSPLHF